This T cell receptor (beta chain) came from a study of blood T cell repertoires in COVID-19. Study context: Donors in the United States, Italy and Spain gave samples during acute or convalescent COVID-19.

Sequencing was performed with immunoSEQ multiplex PCR; in TCRdb, only in-frame clones are kept and a portion is missing. This sample has roughly 110,000 clones; approximately 80% occur once, and the top ten carry roughly 6%. The sample was peripheral blood. The sequence was collected from a man older than 75 with COVID-19, enrolled during active disease.

CDR3 sequence (DNA): TGTGCCAGCAGCTTCACCCCCGCCGGACAGGGGGCCTACGAGCAGTACTTC. It specifies CASSFTPAGQGAYEQYF. V usage is TRBV7-2 and J usage is TRBJ2-7; 10 bases map to TRBD1. The J segment lost 2 bases and the V segment lost 3 bases, leaving 10 bases of the junction unmatched. The CDR3 sequence is 17 residues long. The V gene's germline CDR1 is SGHTA and CDR2 FQGNSA.